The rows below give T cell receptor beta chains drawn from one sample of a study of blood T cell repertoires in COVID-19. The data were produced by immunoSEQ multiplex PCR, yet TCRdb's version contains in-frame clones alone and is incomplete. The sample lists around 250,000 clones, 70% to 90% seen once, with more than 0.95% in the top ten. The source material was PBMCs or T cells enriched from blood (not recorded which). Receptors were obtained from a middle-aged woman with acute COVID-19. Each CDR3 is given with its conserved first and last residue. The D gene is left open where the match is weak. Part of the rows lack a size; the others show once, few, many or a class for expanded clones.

CDR3aa: CASSPRQGISYNEQFF
CDR3nt: TGTGCCAGCTCACCCCGACAGGGGATCTCCTACAATGAGCAGTTCTTC
v_gene: TRBV18
abundance: .
d_gene: TRBD1
j_gene: TRBJ2-1

CDR3aa: CASSPPGQLSEKLFF
CDR3nt: TGTGCCAGCTCACCACCGGGACAGTTAAGTGAAAAACTGTTTTTT
v_gene: TRBV18
abundance: .
d_gene: TRBD1
j_gene: TRBJ1-4

CDR3aa: CASSGQRMEGQETQYF
CDR3nt: TGCGCCAGCAGTGGACAAAGGATGGAGGGCCAAGAGACCCAGTACTTC
v_gene: TRBV10-1
abundance: .
d_gene: .
j_gene: TRBJ2-5

CDR3aa: CASSQEEGAQPQHF
CDR3nt: TGCGCCAGCAGCCAAGAGGAGGGGGCTCAGCCCCAGCATTTT
v_gene: TRBV4-1
abundance: .
d_gene: TRBD1
j_gene: TRBJ1-5

CDR3aa: CASSTSRGEGQSGELFF
CDR3nt: TGTGCCAGCAGCACCTCTAGGGGGGAGGGACAATCCGGGGAGCTGTTTTTT
v_gene: TRBV9
abundance: .
d_gene: .
j_gene: TRBJ2-2

CDR3aa: CASSQQVATNEKLFF
CDR3nt: TGTGCCAGCAGCCAACAGGTGGCAACTAATGAAAAACTGTTTTTT
v_gene: TRBV3-1/TRBV3-2
abundance: .
d_gene: .
j_gene: TRBJ1-4

CDR3aa: CASSSVGYEQYF
CDR3nt: TGTGCCAGCAGCAGCGTTGGCTACGAGCAGTACTTC
v_gene: TRBV9
abundance: .
d_gene: .
j_gene: TRBJ2-7

CDR3aa: CASSTPEGADEQFF
CDR3nt: TGTGCCAGCAGCACTCCTGAGGGAGCAGATGAGCAGTTCTTC
v_gene: TRBV9
abundance: .
d_gene: .
j_gene: TRBJ2-1

CDR3aa: CASSRGGVTEAFF
CDR3nt: TGTGCCAGCAGTCGAGGGGGGGTCACTGAAGCTTTCTTT
v_gene: TRBV28
abundance: once
d_gene: .
j_gene: TRBJ1-1

CDR3aa: CATADRNNQPQHF
CDR3nt: TGTGCCACCGCGGACAGAAACAATCAGCCCCAGCATTTT
v_gene: TRBV6-5
abundance: .
d_gene: .
j_gene: TRBJ1-5

CDR3aa: CASSEGPSGFPLKFF
CDR3nt: TGTGCCAGCAGTGAAGGGCCTAGCGGTTTTCCCCTTAAGTTCTTC
v_gene: TRBV6-1
abundance: .
d_gene: TRBD2
j_gene: TRBJ2-1

CDR3aa: CASSLRLETQYF
CDR3nt: TGTGCCAGCAGCTTACGACTAGAGACCCAGTACTTC
v_gene: TRBV7-8
abundance: .
d_gene: .
j_gene: TRBJ2-5

CDR3aa: CASPDRDYTF
CDR3nt: TGTGCCAGCCCGGACAGGGACTACACCTTC
v_gene: TRBV27
abundance: .
d_gene: TRBD1
j_gene: TRBJ1-2

CDR3aa: CASTREGPYNEQFF
CDR3nt: TGTGCCAGCACGCGGGAGGGCCCCTACAATGAGCAGTTCTTC
v_gene: TRBV6-5
abundance: once
d_gene: TRBD2
j_gene: TRBJ2-1

CDR3aa: CASSSGQDYGYTF
CDR3nt: TGTGCCAGCAGCTCCGGACAGGACTATGGCTACACCTTC
v_gene: TRBV11-3
abundance: .
d_gene: TRBD1
j_gene: TRBJ1-2

CDR3aa: CASSLRQGLNTEAFF
CDR3nt: TGTGCCAGCAGCTTACGGCAGGGATTGAACACTGAAGCTTTCTTT
v_gene: TRBV13
abundance: .
d_gene: .
j_gene: TRBJ1-1

CDR3aa: CASSLRGEYPEAFF
CDR3nt: TGCGCCAGCAGCTTAAGGGGCGAGTATCCTGAAGCTTTCTTT
v_gene: TRBV5-1
abundance: once
d_gene: .
j_gene: TRBJ1-1